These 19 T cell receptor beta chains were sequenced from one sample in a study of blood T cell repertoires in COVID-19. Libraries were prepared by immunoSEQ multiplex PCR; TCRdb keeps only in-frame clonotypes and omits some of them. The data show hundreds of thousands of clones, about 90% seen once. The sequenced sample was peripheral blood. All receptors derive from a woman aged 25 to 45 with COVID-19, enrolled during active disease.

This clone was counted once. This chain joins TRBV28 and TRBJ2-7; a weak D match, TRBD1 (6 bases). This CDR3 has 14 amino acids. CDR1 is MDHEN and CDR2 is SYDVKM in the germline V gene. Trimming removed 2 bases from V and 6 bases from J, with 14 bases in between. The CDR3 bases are TGTGCCAGCAGTTTAGGACAGTCTCTCGGCGAGCAGTACTTC. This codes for CASSLGQSLGEQYF.

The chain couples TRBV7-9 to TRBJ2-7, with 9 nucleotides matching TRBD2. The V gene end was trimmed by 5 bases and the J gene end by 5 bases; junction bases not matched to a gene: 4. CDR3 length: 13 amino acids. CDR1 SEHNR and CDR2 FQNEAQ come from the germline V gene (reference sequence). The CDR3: CASSQGLANEQYF. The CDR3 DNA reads TGTGCCAGCAGCCAGGGACTAGCTAACGAGCAGTACTTC.

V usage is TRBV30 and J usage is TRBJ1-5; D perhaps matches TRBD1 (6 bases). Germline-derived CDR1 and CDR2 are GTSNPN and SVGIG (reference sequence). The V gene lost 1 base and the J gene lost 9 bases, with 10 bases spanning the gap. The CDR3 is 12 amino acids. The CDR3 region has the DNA TGTGCCTGGAGTGCCCAAGGGGGGCCCCAGCATTTT. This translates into CAWSAQGGPQHF.

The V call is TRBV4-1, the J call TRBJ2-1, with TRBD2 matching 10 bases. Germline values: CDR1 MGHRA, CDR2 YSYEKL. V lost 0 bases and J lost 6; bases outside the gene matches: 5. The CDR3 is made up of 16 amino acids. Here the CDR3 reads CASSQEAASGGNEQFF. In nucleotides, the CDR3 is TGCGCCAGCAGCCAAGAAGCGGCTAGCGGGGGCAATGAGCAGTTCTTC.

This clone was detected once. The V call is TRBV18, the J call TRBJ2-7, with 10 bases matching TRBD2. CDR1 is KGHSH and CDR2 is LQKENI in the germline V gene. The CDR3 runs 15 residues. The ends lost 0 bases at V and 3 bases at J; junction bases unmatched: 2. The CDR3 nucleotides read TGTGCCAGCTCACCACCAGGGACTAGCGTCTACGAGCAGTACTTC. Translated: CASSPPGTSVYEQYF.

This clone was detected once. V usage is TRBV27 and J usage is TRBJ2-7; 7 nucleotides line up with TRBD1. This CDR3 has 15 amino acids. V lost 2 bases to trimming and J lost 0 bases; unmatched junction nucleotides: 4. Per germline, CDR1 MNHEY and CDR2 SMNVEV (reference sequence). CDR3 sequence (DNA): TGTGCCAGCAGTTTAGGGACAGAGCACTCCTACGAGCAGTACTTC. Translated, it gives CASSLGTEHSYEQYF.

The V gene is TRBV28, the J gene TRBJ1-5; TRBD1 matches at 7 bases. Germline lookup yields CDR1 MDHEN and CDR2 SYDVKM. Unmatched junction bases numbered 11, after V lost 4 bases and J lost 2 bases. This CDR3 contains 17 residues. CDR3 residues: CASSSPSQGSGNQPQHF. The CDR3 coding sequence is TGTGCCAGCAGTTCCCCATCACAGGGGAGCGGCAATCAGCCCCAGCATTTT.

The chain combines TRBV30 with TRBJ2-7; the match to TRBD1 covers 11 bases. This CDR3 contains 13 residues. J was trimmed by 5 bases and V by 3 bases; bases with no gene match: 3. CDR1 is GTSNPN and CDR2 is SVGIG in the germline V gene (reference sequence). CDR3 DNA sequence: TGTGCCTGGAGCAGGGACAGGGGGGACGAGCAGTACTTC. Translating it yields CAWSRDRGDEQYF.

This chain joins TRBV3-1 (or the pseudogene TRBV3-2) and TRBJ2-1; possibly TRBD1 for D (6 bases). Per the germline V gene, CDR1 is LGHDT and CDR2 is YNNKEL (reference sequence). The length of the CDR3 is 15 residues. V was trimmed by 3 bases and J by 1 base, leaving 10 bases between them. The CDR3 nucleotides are TGTGCCAGCAGCCACCACAGGGCGTCCTACAATGAGCAGTTCTTC. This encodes CASSHHRASYNEQFF.

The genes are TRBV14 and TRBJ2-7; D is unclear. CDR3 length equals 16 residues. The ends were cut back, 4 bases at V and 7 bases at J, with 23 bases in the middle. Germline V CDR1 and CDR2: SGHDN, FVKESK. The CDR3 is CASSPRKGKVFGEQYF. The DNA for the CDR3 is TGTGCCAGCAGCCCCCGAAAAGGAAAGGTGTTCGGGGAGCAGTACTTC.

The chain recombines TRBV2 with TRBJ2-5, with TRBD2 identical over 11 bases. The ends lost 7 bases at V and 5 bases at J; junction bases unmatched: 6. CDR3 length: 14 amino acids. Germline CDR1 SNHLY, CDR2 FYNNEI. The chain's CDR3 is CASKRLAGFETQYF. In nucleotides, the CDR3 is TGTGCCAGCAAACGACTAGCGGGGTTCGAGACCCAGTACTTC.

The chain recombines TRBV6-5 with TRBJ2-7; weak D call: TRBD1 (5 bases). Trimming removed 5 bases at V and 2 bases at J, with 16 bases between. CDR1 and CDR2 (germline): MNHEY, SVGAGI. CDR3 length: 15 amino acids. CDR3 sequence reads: CASSRTHQGPYEQYF. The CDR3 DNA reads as TGTGCCAGCAGTCGTACGCACCAGGGTCCCTACGAGCAGTACTTC.

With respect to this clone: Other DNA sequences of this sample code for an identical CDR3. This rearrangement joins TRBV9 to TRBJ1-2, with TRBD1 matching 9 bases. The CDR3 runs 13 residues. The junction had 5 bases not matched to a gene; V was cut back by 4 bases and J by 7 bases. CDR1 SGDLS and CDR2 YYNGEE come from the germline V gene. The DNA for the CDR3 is TGTGCCAGCAGCCCGGGGACAGGGAGTGGCTACACCTTC. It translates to CASSPGTGSGYTF.

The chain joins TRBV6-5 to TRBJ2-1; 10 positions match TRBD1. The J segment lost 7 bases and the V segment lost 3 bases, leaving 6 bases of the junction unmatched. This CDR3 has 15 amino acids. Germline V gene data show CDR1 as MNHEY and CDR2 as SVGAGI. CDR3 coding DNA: TGTGCCAGCAGTTATTCGACAGGGGGCGGGAATGAGCAGTTCTTC. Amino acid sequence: CASSYSTGGGNEQFF.

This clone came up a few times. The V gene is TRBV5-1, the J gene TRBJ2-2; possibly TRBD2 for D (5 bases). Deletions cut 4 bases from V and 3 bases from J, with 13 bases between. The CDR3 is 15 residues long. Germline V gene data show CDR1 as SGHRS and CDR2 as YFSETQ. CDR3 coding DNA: TGCGCCAGCAGCCAAAGCGGAAAAGACACCGGGGAGCTGTTTTTT. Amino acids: CASSQSGKDTGELFF.

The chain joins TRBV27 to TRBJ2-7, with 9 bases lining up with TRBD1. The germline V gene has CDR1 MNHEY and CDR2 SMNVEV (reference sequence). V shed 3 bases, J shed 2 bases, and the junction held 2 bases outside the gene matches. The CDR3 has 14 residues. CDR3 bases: TGTGCCAGCAGTTTCGGGACAGGGACCTACGAGCAGTACTTC. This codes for CASSFGTGTYEQYF.

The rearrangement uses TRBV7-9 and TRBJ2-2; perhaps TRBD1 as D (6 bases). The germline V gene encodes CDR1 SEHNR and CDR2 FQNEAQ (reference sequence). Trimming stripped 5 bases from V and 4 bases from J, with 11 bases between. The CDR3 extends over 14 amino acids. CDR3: CASSRTVFTGELFF. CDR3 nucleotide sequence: TGTGCCAGCAGCCGGACAGTCTTCACCGGGGAGCTGTTTTTT.

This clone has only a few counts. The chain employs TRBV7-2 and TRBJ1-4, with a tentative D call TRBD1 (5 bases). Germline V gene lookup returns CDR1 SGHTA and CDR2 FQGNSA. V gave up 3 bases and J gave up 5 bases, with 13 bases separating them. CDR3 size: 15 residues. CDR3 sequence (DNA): TGTGCCAGCAGCTTTCGGGGGACGACGAATGAAAAACTGTTTTTT. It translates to CASSFRGTTNEKLFF.

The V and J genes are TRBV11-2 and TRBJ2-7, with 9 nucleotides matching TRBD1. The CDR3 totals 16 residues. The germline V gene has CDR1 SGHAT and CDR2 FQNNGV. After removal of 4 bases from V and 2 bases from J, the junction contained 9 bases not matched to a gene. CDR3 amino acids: CASSSGRDRVPYEQYF. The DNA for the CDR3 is TGTGCCAGCAGCTCCGGAAGGGACAGGGTCCCCTACGAGCAGTACTTC.